A selection of T cell receptor beta chains follows, all from one sample in a study of T cell repertoires in cytomegalovirus infection. From the reads, TCRdb called clonotypes with MiXCR, one entry per CDR3 protein. The data contain approximately 1,000,000 distinct CDR3 sequences, about a third of them singletons. These receptors' antigens are unknown. The starting material was cultured CD8+ T cells from PBMCs, obtained from culture after CMV antigen stimulation. The receptors derive from a human donor in good health (CMV status not recorded). Some clones in this sample may be carry-over from other donors' samples. CDR3s include the opening cysteine and the closing phenylalanine or tryptophan. A D gene is named only where the DNA matches it firmly. The size of a clone is reported for some rows only, either as once, few or many, or as a class for expanded clones.

D gene: TRBD1; clone size: once; J gene: TRBJ1-5; V gene: TRBV2; CDR3 DNA: TGTGCCAGCAGTGAAACTACAGGGGGCAGACAGCCCCAGCATTTT; CDR3 protein: CASSETTGGRQPQHF
D gene: NA; clone size: few; J gene: TRBJ1-3; V gene: TRBV5-6; CDR3 DNA: TGTGCCAGCAGCTTGGGGCCCGCGGGCTCTGGAAACACCATATATTTT; CDR3 protein: CASSLGPAGSGNTIYF
D gene: TRBD2; clone size: NA; J gene: TRBJ2-4; V gene: TRBV20-1; CDR3 DNA: TGCAGTGCTGGTTCGGGGGGGCCTGGAAACATTCAGTACTTC; CDR3 protein: CSAGSGGPGNIQYF
D gene: NA; clone size: NA; J gene: TRBJ1-6; V gene: TRBV5-1; CDR3 DNA: TGCGCCAGCAGCTTCCGGACCCCGGATTCACCCCTCCACTTT; CDR3 protein: CASSFRTPDSPLHF
D gene: TRBD1; clone size: NA; J gene: TRBJ2-3; V gene: TRBV15; CDR3 DNA: TGTGCCACCAGCAGCACAGGGGGGCAAGATACGCAGTATTTT; CDR3 protein: CATSSTGGQDTQYF
D gene: NA; clone size: NA; J gene: TRBJ1-4; V gene: TRBV6-1; CDR3 DNA: TGTGCCAGCAGCGAGACAGGCCTCCGATCAACTAATGAAAAACTGTTTTTT; CDR3 protein: CASSETGLRSTNEKLFF
D gene: TRBD1; clone size: NA; J gene: TRBJ1-4; V gene: TRBV28; CDR3 DNA: TGTGCCAGCAGTTTACAGGGGGCAACTAATGAAAAACTGTTTTTT; CDR3 protein: CASSLQGATNEKLFF
D gene: NA; clone size: many; J gene: TRBJ2-3; V gene: TRBV7-6; CDR3 DNA: TGTGCCAGCAGCTTAAGGACGCAGGAGGACAAGGATACGCAGTATTTT; CDR3 protein: CASSLRTQEDKDTQYF
D gene: NA; clone size: NA; J gene: TRBJ2-5; V gene: TRBV9; CDR3 DNA: TGTGCCAGCAGCGGGTCCGGGACCAGACAAGAGACCCAGTACTTC; CDR3 protein: CASSGSGTRQETQYF
D gene: NA; clone size: few; J gene: TRBJ2-5; V gene: TRBV4-1; CDR3 DNA: TGCGCCAGCAGCCAAGAGAGCGGCAGCTCTCAAGAGACCCAGTACTTC; CDR3 protein: CASSQESGSSQETQYF
D gene: TRBD1; clone size: NA; J gene: TRBJ1-4; V gene: TRBV27; CDR3 DNA: TGTGCCAGCAGTTTAGGACAGGTTTTGAGGTTGTACGAAAAACTGTTTTTT; CDR3 protein: CASSLGQVLRLYEKLFF
D gene: TRBD2; clone size: NA; J gene: TRBJ2-3; V gene: TRBV11-2; CDR3 DNA: TGTGCCAGCAGCTTAGCTGCGGGGGGGCCAAGAGATACGCAGTATTTT; CDR3 protein: CASSLAAGGPRDTQYF
D gene: TRBD2; clone size: NA; J gene: TRBJ2-1; V gene: TRBV20-1; CDR3 DNA: TGCAGTGCGACACCCGGGACTATGATGGATGAGCAGTTCTTC; CDR3 protein: CSATPGTMMDEQFF
D gene: TRBD1; clone size: NA; J gene: TRBJ1-2; V gene: TRBV29-1; CDR3 DNA: TGCAGCGTTGAAATCCCCGGGACAGGCGGCTATGGCTACACCTTC; CDR3 protein: CSVEIPGTGGYGYTF
D gene: NA; clone size: few; J gene: TRBJ1-1; V gene: TRBV4-3; CDR3 DNA: TGCGCCAGCAGCCAAGTACGTAGCCCTGAAGCTTTCTTT; CDR3 protein: CASSQVRSPEAFF
D gene: NA; clone size: many; J gene: TRBJ2-1; V gene: TRBV6-1; CDR3 DNA: TGTGCCAGCAGTGAAGCCAGGGTGCGTAGGGGCAATGAGCAGTTCTTC; CDR3 protein: CASSEARVRRGNEQFF
D gene: TRBD1; clone size: NA; J gene: TRBJ1-2; V gene: TRBV29-1; CDR3 DNA: TGCAGCGGGCGAGGGGACAGGGTTGATAACTATGGCTACACCTTC; CDR3 protein: CSGRGDRVDNYGYTF
D gene: NA; clone size: once; J gene: TRBJ2-4; V gene: TRBV6-5; CDR3 DNA: TGTGCCAGCAGCCACGACGGGAAAAACATTCAGTACTTC; CDR3 protein: CASSHDGKNIQYF
D gene: TRBD1; clone size: few; J gene: TRBJ2-1; V gene: TRBV6-2/TRBV6-3; CDR3 DNA: TGTGCCAGCAGTTACTCGAGCGGGACAGGGGTCAGCAATGAGCAGTTCTTC; CDR3 protein: CASSYSSGTGVSNEQFF
D gene: TRBD2; clone size: few; J gene: TRBJ2-1; V gene: TRBV14; CDR3 DNA: TGTGCCAGCAGCCAAGTGGGGGGGTGGTCCTACAATGAGCAGTTCTTC; CDR3 protein: CASSQVGGWSYNEQFF
D gene: NA; clone size: NA; J gene: TRBJ1-1; V gene: TRBV27; CDR3 DNA: TGTGCCAGCAGTTCCCGCCCAGGGTTTAGGAACACTGAAGCTTTCTTT; CDR3 protein: CASSSRPGFRNTEAFF
D gene: NA; clone size: few; J gene: TRBJ2-7; V gene: TRBV5-4; CDR3 DNA: TGTGCCAGCAGCTCGACAGCGCTTTCCTACGAGCAGTACTTC; CDR3 protein: CASSSTALSYEQYF
D gene: TRBD2; clone size: few; J gene: TRBJ2-2; V gene: TRBV10-3; CDR3 DNA: TGTGCCATCCCGGGGGGTAATCCCGGGGAGCTGTTTTTT; CDR3 protein: CAIPGGNPGELFF
D gene: NA; clone size: few; J gene: TRBJ1-1; V gene: TRBV7-3; CDR3 DNA: TGTGCCAGCAGCTTAGAGTCTGGCCGTGAAGCTTTCTTT; CDR3 protein: CASSLESGREAFF
D gene: NA; clone size: few; J gene: TRBJ1-1; V gene: TRBV7-9; CDR3 DNA: TGTGCCAGCGCTAGAGCTTATAACACTGAAGCTTTCTTT; CDR3 protein: CASARAYNTEAFF
D gene: NA; clone size: many; J gene: TRBJ1-4; V gene: TRBV7-8; CDR3 DNA: TGTGCCAGCAGCACGGGGGGGGACTTTGAAAAACTGTTTTTT; CDR3 protein: CASSTGGDFEKLFF
D gene: TRBD2; clone size: NA; J gene: TRBJ2-7; V gene: TRBV29-1; CDR3 DNA: TGCAGCGTTGCGGGGGGGAAGTTTGGCAACGAGCAGTACTTC; CDR3 protein: CSVAGGKFGNEQYF
D gene: NA; clone size: once; J gene: TRBJ2-7; V gene: TRBV5-1; CDR3 DNA: TGCGCCAGCAGCTTGGCCTCGGACAGTCGAACCTACGAGCAGTACTTC; CDR3 protein: CASSLASDSRTYEQYF
D gene: NA; clone size: NA; J gene: TRBJ2-1; V gene: TRBV4-3; CDR3 DNA: TGCGCCAGCAGCCAAGACAGACAGGCAATTTACAATGAGCAGTTCTTC; CDR3 protein: CASSQDRQAIYNEQFF
D gene: NA; clone size: few; J gene: TRBJ1-6; V gene: TRBV19; CDR3 DNA: TGTGCCAGTAGTATAAGTTCGAATTCACCCCTCCACTTT; CDR3 protein: CASSISSNSPLHF
D gene: NA; clone size: NA; J gene: TRBJ1-1; V gene: TRBV11-3; CDR3 DNA: TGTGCCAGCAGCTTAGGCCCGTGGACTGAAGCTTTCTTT; CDR3 protein: CASSLGPWTEAFF
D gene: NA; clone size: many; J gene: TRBJ1-1; V gene: TRBV6-1; CDR3 DNA: TGTGCCAGCAGTGAAGCACGAAGGACTGAAGCTTTCTTT; CDR3 protein: CASSEARRTEAFF
D gene: TRBD2; clone size: many; J gene: TRBJ2-1; V gene: TRBV7-6; CDR3 DNA: TGTGCCAGCAGCTTGTTAGCGGGGGGGCGGGATGAGCAGTTCTTC; CDR3 protein: CASSLLAGGRDEQFF
D gene: NA; clone size: NA; J gene: TRBJ1-5; V gene: TRBV7-9; CDR3 DNA: TGTGCCAGCAGCTTCGGAGCGGACAGAGGCTACAATCAGCCCCAGCATTTT; CDR3 protein: CASSFGADRGYNQPQHF
D gene: NA; clone size: NA; J gene: TRBJ1-4; V gene: TRBV28; CDR3 DNA: TGTGCCAGCAGATCCATAGCGGGAGGCGCCGATGAAAAACTGTTTTTT; CDR3 protein: CASRSIAGGADEKLFF
D gene: TRBD1; clone size: few; J gene: TRBJ1-4; V gene: TRBV7-9; CDR3 DNA: TGTGCCAGCAGCTCGGGAGACAGGGCCCTGGAAAAACTGTTTTTT; CDR3 protein: CASSSGDRALEKLFF
D gene: NA; clone size: NA; J gene: TRBJ1-5; V gene: TRBV28; CDR3 DNA: TGTGCCAGCAGTTTTAGGGGGGCCGGAAAACAGCCCCAGCATTTT; CDR3 protein: CASSFRGAGKQPQHF
D gene: NA; clone size: NA; J gene: TRBJ1-1; V gene: TRBV20-1; CDR3 DNA: TGCAGTGCTAGATCCTTCAGACAGGACCCTTCTGAAGCTTTCTTT; CDR3 protein: CSARSFRQDPSEAFF
D gene: NA; clone size: few; J gene: TRBJ1-1; V gene: TRBV6-1; CDR3 DNA: TGTGCCAGCAGTGCTAGGACCGACATGAACACTGAAGCTTTCTTT; CDR3 protein: CASSARTDMNTEAFF
D gene: NA; clone size: many; J gene: TRBJ1-1; V gene: TRBV7-6; CDR3 DNA: TGTGCCAGCAGCTTAAGGGGTACCACTGAAGCTTTCTTT; CDR3 protein: CASSLRGTTEAFF
D gene: NA; clone size: few; J gene: TRBJ1-5; V gene: TRBV2; CDR3 DNA: TGTGCCAGCAGTGCTCCCGGGAGAGCGGGCAATCAGCCCCAGCATTTT; CDR3 protein: CASSAPGRAGNQPQHF